These T cell receptor beta chains were read from a single sample in a study of control samples from healthy donors and cancer patients. TCRdb's table, derived via immunoSEQ multiplex PCR, lists solely in-frame clones and lacks some. The sample has approximately 100,000 clones; approximately 92% are singletons. Sequenced: blood. These receptors were taken from a human donor in good health. The donor label of this sample is uncertain. Both conserved end residues are part of each CDR3.

CDR3aa: CASSPRLSTDTQYF; v_gene: TRBV19; j_gene: TRBJ2-3
CDR3aa: CASSIAGTGELFF; v_gene: TRBV12-3/TRBV12-4; j_gene: TRBJ2-2
CDR3aa: CAWSVGSSYNSPLHF; v_gene: TRBV30; j_gene: TRBJ1-6
CDR3aa: CAISDPKTDTGELFF; v_gene: TRBV10-3; j_gene: TRBJ2-2
CDR3aa: CASSAARPNVLTF; v_gene: TRBV9; j_gene: TRBJ2-6
CDR3aa: CASSLNGANYGYTF; v_gene: TRBV27; j_gene: TRBJ1-2
CDR3aa: CASSVGHSGAHSYNEQFF; v_gene: TRBV9; j_gene: TRBJ2-1
CDR3aa: CASSDPQRETQYF; v_gene: TRBV25-1; j_gene: TRBJ2-5
CDR3aa: CASSLDRGTLEQYF; v_gene: TRBV11-2; j_gene: TRBJ2-7
CDR3aa: CAIGVQEGTEAFF; v_gene: TRBV10-3; j_gene: TRBJ1-1
CDR3aa: CASSFSGIGQPQHF; v_gene: TRBV28; j_gene: TRBJ1-5
CDR3aa: CASSLGELVSGELFF; v_gene: TRBV5-4; j_gene: TRBJ2-2
CDR3aa: CASSLVVSTEAFF; v_gene: TRBV7-9; j_gene: TRBJ1-1
CDR3aa: CATSREGPNTGELFF; v_gene: TRBV24-1; j_gene: TRBJ2-2
CDR3aa: CASRLSLAAETQYF; v_gene: TRBV5-1; j_gene: TRBJ2-5
CDR3aa: CASSLRGTVDEKLFF; v_gene: TRBV5-6; j_gene: TRBJ1-4
CDR3aa: CASSVGGQNTEAFF; v_gene: TRBV9; j_gene: TRBJ1-1
CDR3aa: CSVDASGGAGTQYF; v_gene: TRBV29-1; j_gene: TRBJ2-3
CDR3aa: CSVRGTGNEQFF; v_gene: TRBV29-1; j_gene: TRBJ2-1
CDR3aa: CASSDTALSYEQYF; v_gene: TRBV6-2/TRBV6-3; j_gene: TRBJ2-7
CDR3aa: CASSLGQGNEQYF; v_gene: TRBV14; j_gene: TRBJ2-7
CDR3aa: CASLLRLAGTHEQFF; v_gene: TRBV27; j_gene: TRBJ2-1
CDR3aa: CASSLGQGALGYTF; v_gene: TRBV6-5; j_gene: TRBJ1-2
CDR3aa: CASSFQGTDTQYF; v_gene: TRBV14; j_gene: TRBJ2-3
CDR3aa: CASSEPSLAGANTGELFF; v_gene: TRBV2; j_gene: TRBJ2-2
CDR3aa: CASSVQGSGLAGELFF; v_gene: TRBV9; j_gene: TRBJ2-2
CDR3aa: CASSPLGPSNTGELFF; v_gene: TRBV9; j_gene: TRBJ2-2
CDR3aa: CASSQETGLGVRVF; v_gene: TRBV3-1/TRBV3-2; j_gene: TRBJ1-4
CDR3aa: CASSFYRNTEAFF; v_gene: TRBV5-4; j_gene: TRBJ1-1
CDR3aa: CASSHRANTEAFF; v_gene: TRBV5-1; j_gene: TRBJ1-1
CDR3aa: CASSPNTDTQYF; v_gene: TRBV6-6; j_gene: TRBJ2-3
CDR3aa: CASSPGINQPQHF; v_gene: TRBV3-1/TRBV3-2; j_gene: TRBJ1-5
CDR3aa: CAWSPRLAHEQYF; v_gene: TRBV30; j_gene: TRBJ2-7
CDR3aa: CASSAQGAGYTF; v_gene: TRBV12-3/TRBV12-4; j_gene: TRBJ1-2
CDR3aa: CASSGQGSSNTGELFF; v_gene: TRBV6-6; j_gene: TRBJ2-2
CDR3aa: CATGTGPSSTDTQYF; v_gene: TRBV10-3; j_gene: TRBJ2-3
CDR3aa: CASGQGGETQYF; v_gene: TRBV19; j_gene: TRBJ2-5
CDR3aa: CASSLRLRDFISGNTIYF; v_gene: TRBV11-2; j_gene: TRBJ1-3
CDR3aa: CASSLGLGRDYGYTF; v_gene: TRBV5-6; j_gene: TRBJ1-2
CDR3aa: CATRGTTRPMNTEAFF; v_gene: TRBV7-9; j_gene: TRBJ1-1
CDR3aa: CSADSGYTF; v_gene: TRBV29-1; j_gene: TRBJ1-2
CDR3aa: CASSTNSLAGSNEAFF; v_gene: TRBV19; j_gene: TRBJ1-1
CDR3aa: CASSLEGSPYDTQYF; v_gene: TRBV5-1; j_gene: TRBJ2-3
CDR3aa: CASSLWDIEEQFF; v_gene: TRBV11-2; j_gene: TRBJ2-1
CDR3aa: CAWSPAGPSGNTIYF; v_gene: TRBV30; j_gene: TRBJ1-3
CDR3aa: CASSARGQGDLETQYF; v_gene: TRBV18; j_gene: TRBJ2-5
CDR3aa: CASSVGNLQETQYF; v_gene: TRBV9; j_gene: TRBJ2-5
CDR3aa: CASRKNVGGANVLTF; v_gene: TRBV7-6; j_gene: TRBJ2-6